The 5 T cell receptor beta chains listed next were all sequenced from one sample in a study of brain T cells in children with intractable seizures. This table comes from immunoSEQ multiplex PCR, and its TCRdb copy is limited to in-frame clones, with some not included. The sample holds 340,000 or so clones; 93% are singletons and the top ten take roughly 5.8%. Stated time point: blood from clinic visit 5 months post-surgery; TSC patient then seizure free. Material: peripheral blood, obtained 5 to 6 months after surgery. The receptors derive from a boy younger than two with tuberous sclerosis and intractable seizures.

The J gene is TRBJ1-2, the V gene TRBV6-1, with 10 bases fitting TRBD1. Germline CDR1 and CDR2: MNHNS and SASEGT. There are 15 residues in the CDR3. Trimming cost V 2 bases and J 7 bases; bases outside gene matches: 7. CDR3: CASSELRQGAGGYTF. The CDR3 nucleotides are TGTGCCAGCAGTGAATTGCGACAGGGGGCGGGTGGCTACACCTTC.

The chain links TRBV4-1 to TRBJ1-3, with 8 bases aligning to TRBD1. Germline loops: CDR1 MGHRA, CDR2 YSYEKL. J gave up 5 bases and V 1 base, and 10 bases lay outside the gene matches. This CDR3 has 17 amino acids. The CDR3 region is CASSQVRDRGGRNTIYF. CDR3 nucleotide sequence: TGCGCCAGCAGCCAAGTCAGAGACAGGGGAGGAAGAAACACCATATATTTT.

Here the CDR3 reads CAWEGTSGKIDTQYF. The CDR3 DNA follows: TGTGCCTGGGAGGGCACTAGCGGGAAAATAGATACGCAGTATTTT. The V gene is TRBV30, the J gene TRBJ2-3, with 10 positions matching TRBD2. Germline V CDR1 and CDR2: GTSNPN, SVGIG (reference sequence). With 5 bases clipped from V and 5 bases from J, the junction kept 10 bases outside the gene matches. This CDR3 is 15 amino acids long.

The chain uses TRBV12-3 or TRBV12-4 and TRBJ1-3, with no clear D. V lost 3 bases to trimming and J lost 0 bases, with 3 bases between them. The CDR3 runs to 13 residues. CDR3 nucleotides: TGTGCCAGCAGTTTGAGCTCTGGAAACACCATATATTTT. The encoded protein is CASSLSSGNTIYF.

This chain connects TRBV19 to TRBJ1-1; D unresolved. Trimming removed 1 base from V and 2 bases from J, with 8 bases in between. CDR3 length: 14 residues. Germline values: CDR1 LNHDA, CDR2 SQIVND (reference sequence). The CDR3 nucleotides are TGTGCCAGTAGTATAGCTCACTTAAACACTGAAGCTTTCTTT. Translation: CASSIAHLNTEAFF.